This T cell receptor beta chain stems from a study of blood T cells in healthy people across ages. A J-beta primer mix and a sample-barcoded 5' primer were used in a second PCR of roughly 7 to 12 cycles. One entry per CDR3 protein results from TCRdb running MiXCR on the 5' RACE reads. Of 1.5 million to 1.9 million distinct CDR3 sequences in the sample, approximately 42% were seen once. The CDR3 has 13 amino acids. Comments on this clonotype: Its cognate antigen is unknown. Its ends do not fully match the called genes, so a read error is possible.

Study-wide points: Estimates of total diversity, which came from one million sequenced T cells, were considered to be underestimates.

The rearrangement joins TRBV12-3 or TRBV12-4 to TRBJ1-5; tentative D call: TRBD1 (6 bases). The sequencing sample was made of blood. The sequence was collected from a woman in her late teens or twenties in good health. The CDR3 DNA reads as TGTGCCGGCAGTCCGCAGGGGCACCAGCCCCAGCATTTT. This translates into CAGSPQGHQPQHF.